This T cell receptor beta chain was sequenced in a study of T cells in Graves' hyperthyroidism and ophthalmopathy. Participants, patients aged 18 to 65, had newly diagnosed hyperthyroidism with a duration under 2 months. PBMCs were derived from more than 8 ml fresh peripheral blood. Study-level results: The model predicted ophthalmopathy a median roughly 6.3 months before onset. The majority of expanded thyroid clonotypes above 0.001 also appeared in blood.

J lost 6 bases, V lost 2 bases, and 12 bases had no gene match. Germline V gene data show CDR1 as DFQATT and CDR2 as SNEGSKA (reference sequence). CDR3 length equals 15 residues. TCR beta CDR3 region amplification was performed from RNA transcripts. First-round RT-PCR targeting the TCR CDR3 was performed with the HTBI primer set. TCRdb reanalysed the multiplex PCR reads using MiXCR and keeps one entry per CDR3 protein. The data contain around 690,000 distinct CDR3 sequences, around a sixth of them singletons. This clonotype was recorded many times. What it binds is not known. This TCR came from a man aged 45-60 years with Graves' hyperthyroidism. The V call is TRBV20-1, the J call TRBJ2-5, with 7 bases aligning to TRBD2. Sequenced sample: blood. The CDR3 loop is CSARLASGLGKTQYF. The CDR3 DNA reads TGCAGTGCTAGACTGGCTAGCGGACTGGGAAAGACCCAGTACTTC.